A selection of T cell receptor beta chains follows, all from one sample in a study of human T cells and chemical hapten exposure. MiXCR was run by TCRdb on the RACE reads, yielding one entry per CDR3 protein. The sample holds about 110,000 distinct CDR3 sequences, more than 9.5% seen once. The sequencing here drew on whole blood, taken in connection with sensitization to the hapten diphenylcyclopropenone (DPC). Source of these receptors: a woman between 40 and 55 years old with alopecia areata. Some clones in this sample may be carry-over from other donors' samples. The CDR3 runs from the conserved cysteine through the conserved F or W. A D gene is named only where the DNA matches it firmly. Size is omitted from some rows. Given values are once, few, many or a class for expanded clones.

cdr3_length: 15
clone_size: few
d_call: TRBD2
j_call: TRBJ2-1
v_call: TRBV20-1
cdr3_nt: TGCAGTGCTCCCCCCCTAGCGGCTGGGGACAATGAGCAGTTCTTC
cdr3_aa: CSAPPLAAGDNEQFF

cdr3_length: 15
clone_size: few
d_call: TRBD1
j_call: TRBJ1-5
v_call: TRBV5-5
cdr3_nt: TGTGCCAGCAGCCGGGACAGGGGAGTCGGTCAGCCCCAGCATTTT
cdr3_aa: CASSRDRGVGQPQHF

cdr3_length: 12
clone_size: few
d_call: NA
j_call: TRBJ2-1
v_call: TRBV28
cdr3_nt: TGTGCCACCCTCAAGGGTGGGGATGAGCAGTTCTTC
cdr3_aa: CATLKGGDEQFF

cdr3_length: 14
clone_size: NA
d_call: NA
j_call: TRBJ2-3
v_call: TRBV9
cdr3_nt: TGTGCCAGCAGCGTAGTGGGGCAAACAGATACGCAGTATTTT
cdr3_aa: CASSVVGQTDTQYF

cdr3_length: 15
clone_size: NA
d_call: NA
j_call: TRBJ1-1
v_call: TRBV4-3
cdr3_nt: TGCGCCAGCAGCCAAGGTTTTTTTCAGAACACTGAAGCTTTCTTT
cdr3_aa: CASSQGFFQNTEAFF

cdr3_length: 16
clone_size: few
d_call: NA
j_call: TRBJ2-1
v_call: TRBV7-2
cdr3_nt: TGTGCCAGCAGCTTAGGAGTAGCAACCCCCTACAATGAGCAGTTCTTC
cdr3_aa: CASSLGVATPYNEQFF

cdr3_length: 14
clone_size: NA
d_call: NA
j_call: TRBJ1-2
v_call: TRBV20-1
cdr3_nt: TGCAGTGCGTTACCGGTCATCGACCAGAGGGGCTACACCTTC
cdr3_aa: CSALPVIDQRGYTF

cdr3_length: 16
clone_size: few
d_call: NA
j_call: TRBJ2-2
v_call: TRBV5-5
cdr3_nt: TGTGCCAGCAGCTTGGGACGGTTCGCGAACACCGGGGAGCTGTTTTTT
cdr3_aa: CASSLGRFANTGELFF

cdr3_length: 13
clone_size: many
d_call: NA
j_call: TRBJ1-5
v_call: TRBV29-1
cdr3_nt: TGCAGCGTTGCACGGGGAGTCAATCAGCCCCAGCATTTT
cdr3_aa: CSVARGVNQPQHF

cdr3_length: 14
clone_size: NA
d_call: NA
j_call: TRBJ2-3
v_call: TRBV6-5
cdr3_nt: TGTGCCAGCAGTCCCTCGAGAAGCACAGATACGCAGTATTTT
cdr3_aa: CASSPSRSTDTQYF

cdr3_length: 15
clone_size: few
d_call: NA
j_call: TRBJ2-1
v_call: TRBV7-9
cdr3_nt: TGTGCCAGCAGCTTAAATGAGGGTCGGTACAATGAGCAGTTCTTC
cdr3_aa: CASSLNEGRYNEQFF

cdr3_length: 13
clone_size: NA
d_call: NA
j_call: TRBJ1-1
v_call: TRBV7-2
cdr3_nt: TGTGCCAGCAGCTTATGGAGAAGGACTGAAGCTTTCTTT
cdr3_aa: CASSLWRRTEAFF

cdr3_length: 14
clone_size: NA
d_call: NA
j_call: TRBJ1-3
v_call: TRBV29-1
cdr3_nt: TGCAGCGTTGCCGGAGATTCCTCTGGAAACACCATATATTTT
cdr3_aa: CSVAGDSSGNTIYF

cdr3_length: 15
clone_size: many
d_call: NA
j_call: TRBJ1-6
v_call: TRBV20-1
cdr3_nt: TGCAGTGGGGGTACAGGGTTTTCCTATAATTCACCCCTCCACTTT
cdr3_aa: CSGGTGFSYNSPLHF

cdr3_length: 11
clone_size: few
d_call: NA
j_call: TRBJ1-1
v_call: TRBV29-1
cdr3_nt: TGCAGCGTTGAAGCGGGAACTGAAGCTTTCTTT
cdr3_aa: CSVEAGTEAFF

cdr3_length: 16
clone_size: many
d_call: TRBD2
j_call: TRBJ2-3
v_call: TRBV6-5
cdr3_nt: TGTGCCAGCAGCCAGACTAGCGCCGCGGGTGCAGATACGCAGTATTTT
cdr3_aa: CASSQTSAAGADTQYF

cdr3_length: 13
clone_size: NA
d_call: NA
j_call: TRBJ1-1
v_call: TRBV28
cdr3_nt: TGTGCCAGCATGGTGGTAGTAAACACTGAAGCTTTCTTT
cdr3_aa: CASMVVVNTEAFF

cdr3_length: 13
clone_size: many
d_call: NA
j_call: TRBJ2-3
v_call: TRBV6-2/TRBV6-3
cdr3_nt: TGTGCCAGCAGTTACTCGACACCGCGTACGCAGTATTTT
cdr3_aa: CASSYSTPRTQYF

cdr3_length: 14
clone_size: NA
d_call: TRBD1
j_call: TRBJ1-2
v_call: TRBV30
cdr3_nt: TGTGCCTGGAGTCCCCCGGGACAGCCGCGTGGCTACACCTTC
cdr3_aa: CAWSPPGQPRGYTF

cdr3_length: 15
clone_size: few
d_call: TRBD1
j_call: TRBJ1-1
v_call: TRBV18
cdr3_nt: TGTGCCAGCTCGTTTTCCGGGACAGGGGGCACTGAAGCTTTCTTT
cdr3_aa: CASSFSGTGGTEAFF

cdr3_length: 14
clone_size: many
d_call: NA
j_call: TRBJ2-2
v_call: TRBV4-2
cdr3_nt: TGTGCCAGCAGCCAAGTGGGTGACACCGGGGAGCTGTTTTTT
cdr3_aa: CASSQVGDTGELFF

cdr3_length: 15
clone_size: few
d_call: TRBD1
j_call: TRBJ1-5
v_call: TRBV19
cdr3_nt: TGTGCCAGTAGTGCCGACAGGGCTAGCAATCAGCCCCAGCATTTT
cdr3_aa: CASSADRASNQPQHF

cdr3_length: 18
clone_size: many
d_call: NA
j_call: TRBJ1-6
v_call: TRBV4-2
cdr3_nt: TGTGCCAGCAGCCAAGGCTCCCCCGTCGGGGGCTATAATTCACCCCTCCACTTT
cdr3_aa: CASSQGSPVGGYNSPLHF

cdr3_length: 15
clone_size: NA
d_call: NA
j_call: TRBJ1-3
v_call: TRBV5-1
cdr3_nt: TGCGCCAGCAGCCTGGGTGGACAAGAGGAAAACACCATATATTTT
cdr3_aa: CASSLGGQEENTIYF

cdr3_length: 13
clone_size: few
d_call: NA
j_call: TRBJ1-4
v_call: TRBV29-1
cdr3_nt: TGCAGCGTCGCGGACATCAAGAATGAAAAACTGTTTTTT
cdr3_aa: CSVADIKNEKLFF

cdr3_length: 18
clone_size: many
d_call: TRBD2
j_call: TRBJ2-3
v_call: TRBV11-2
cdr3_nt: TGTGCCAGCAGCTTAGGCATCCTAGCGGGGGGGGAGGCAGATACGCAGTATTTT
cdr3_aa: CASSLGILAGGEADTQYF

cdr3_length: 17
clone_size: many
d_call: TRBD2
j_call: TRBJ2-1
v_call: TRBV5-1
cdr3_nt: TGCGCCAGCAGCCCAGGGCCGAGCGGGAGGGCCGACAATGAGCAGTTCTTC
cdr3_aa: CASSPGPSGRADNEQFF

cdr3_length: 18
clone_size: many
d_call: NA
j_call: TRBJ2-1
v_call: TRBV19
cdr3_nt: TGTGCCAGTAGTATAGTAGAGGGGGGAGTTAGCTCCTACAATGAGCAGTTCTTC
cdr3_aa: CASSIVEGGVSSYNEQFF

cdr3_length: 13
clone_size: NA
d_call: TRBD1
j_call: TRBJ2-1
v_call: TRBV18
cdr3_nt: TGTGCCAGCTCACTCCACAGGGGGCCTGAGCAGTTCTTC
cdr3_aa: CASSLHRGPEQFF

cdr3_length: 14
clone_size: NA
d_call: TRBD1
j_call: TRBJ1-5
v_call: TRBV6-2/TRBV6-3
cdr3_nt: TGTGCCAGCAGTTACGGACAGGAGCATCAGCCCCAGCATTTT
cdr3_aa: CASSYGQEHQPQHF

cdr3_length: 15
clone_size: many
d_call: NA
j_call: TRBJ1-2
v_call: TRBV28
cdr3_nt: TGTGCCAGCAGTTTATCAGATGGGGGCGCGTCTGGCTACACCTTC
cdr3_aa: CASSLSDGGASGYTF

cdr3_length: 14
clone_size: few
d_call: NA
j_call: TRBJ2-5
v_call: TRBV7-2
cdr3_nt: TGTGCCAGCAGCCTCAGCAAGGGTGACGGTACCCAGTACTTC
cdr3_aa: CASSLSKGDGTQYF

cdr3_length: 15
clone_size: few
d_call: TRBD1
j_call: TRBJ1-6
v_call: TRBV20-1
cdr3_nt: TGCAGTGCTAGCCCTATGGACAGGGGGCGGTCACCCCTCCACTTT
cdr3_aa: CSASPMDRGRSPLHF

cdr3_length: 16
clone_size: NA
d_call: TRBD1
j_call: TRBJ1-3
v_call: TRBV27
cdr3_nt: TGTGCCAGCAGTTTATGGAGTCGGACAGGGAGAAACACCATATATTTT
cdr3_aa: CASSLWSRTGRNTIYF

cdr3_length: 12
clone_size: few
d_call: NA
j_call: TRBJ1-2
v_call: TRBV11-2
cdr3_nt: TGTGCCAGCAGCCCCTCGAACTATGGCTACACCTTC
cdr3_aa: CASSPSNYGYTF

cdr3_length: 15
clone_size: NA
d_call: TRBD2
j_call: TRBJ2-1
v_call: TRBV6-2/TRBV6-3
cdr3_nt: TGTGCCAGCAGTTTGACTAGCGGGGGGCCCCAGGGGCAGTTCTTC
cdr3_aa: CASSLTSGGPQGQFF

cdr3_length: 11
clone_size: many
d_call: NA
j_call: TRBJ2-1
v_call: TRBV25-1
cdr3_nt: TGTGCCAGCAGCCTCTACAATGAGCAGTTCTTC
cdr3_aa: CASSLYNEQFF

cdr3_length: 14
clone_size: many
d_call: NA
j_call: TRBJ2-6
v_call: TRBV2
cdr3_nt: TGTGCCAGCAGTCGATCGTCTGGGGCCAACGTCCTGACTTTC
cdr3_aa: CASSRSSGANVLTF

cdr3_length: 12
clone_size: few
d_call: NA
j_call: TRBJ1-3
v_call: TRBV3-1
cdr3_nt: TGTGCCAGCAGCCACTCTGGAAACACCATATATTTT
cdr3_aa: CASSHSGNTIYF

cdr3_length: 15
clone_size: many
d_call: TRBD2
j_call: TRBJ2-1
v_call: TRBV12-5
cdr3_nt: TGTGCTAGTGGCCCAGGACTAGCGGGTCCTAATGAGCAGTTCTTC
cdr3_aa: CASGPGLAGPNEQFF

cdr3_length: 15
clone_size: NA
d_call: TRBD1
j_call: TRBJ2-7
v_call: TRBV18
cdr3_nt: TGTGCCAGCTCACCGGCACGGGACAGGGCTCCCGAGCAGTACTTC
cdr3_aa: CASSPARDRAPEQYF

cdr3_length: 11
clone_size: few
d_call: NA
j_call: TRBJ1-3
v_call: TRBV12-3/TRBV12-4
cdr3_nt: TGTGCCAGTGACTCTGGAAACACCATATATTTT
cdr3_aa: CASDSGNTIYF

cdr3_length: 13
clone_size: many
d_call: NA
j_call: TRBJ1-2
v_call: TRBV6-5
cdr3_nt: TGTGCCAGCAAGCTAGACGCGAACTATGGCTACACCTTC
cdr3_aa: CASKLDANYGYTF